This T cell receptor (beta chain) was sequenced in a study of graft-versus-host responses after intestinal transplantation (dated by TCRdb to the early 2020s). Some background on the complete study: Recipients received multivisceral, liver-intestinal, or isolated intestinal transplants. Rather than going through the commercial service, samples from a few later patients were sequenced in-house on an Illumina MiSeq and processed with MiXCR. Bulk TCR-beta CDR3 sequencing was used to track graft-versus-host and host-versus-graft alloreactive T cell clones in the graft, circulation and bone marrow after intestinal transplantation. To identify alloreactive clones, pre-transplant mixed lymphocyte reaction products were sequenced and then compared with unstimulated pre-transplant donor and recipient T cells. All recipients received anti-thymocyte globulin induction followed by maintenance tacrolimus and steroids for three to four years. A peak of at least 4% donor T cells among recipient peripheral blood mononuclear cells was the definition used for donor T cell macrochimerism. The cohort enrolled 20 to 25 intestinal transplant recipients including one retransplant, and a few patients lacking pretransplant specimens were excluded. Paper-wide results and their limitations: GvH clones were detected in recipient bone marrow, and some appeared earlier in ileal mucosa or blood, consistent with an intestinal mucosal origin. Early after transplant, peak levels of circulating GvH clones were found to be associated with declines in HvG clones. In the allografts of patients with donor T cell macrochimerism, GvH to HvG T cell clonal ratios were high. The conclusions were limited by the relatively low number and heterogeneity of the intestinal transplant patients.

The library was built by means of the immunoSEQ multiplex PCR assay. For most patients, genomic DNA was subjected to high-throughput TCR-beta CDR3 sequencing by Adaptive Biotechnologies. In the source study's methods: TCR sequencing data for approximately 19 patients were retrieved from Adaptive's ImmunoSEQ software; a few other patients were processed with MiXCR and VDJtools. CDR3 nucleotide sequences shared between donor and recipient were removed because the origin of such sequences could not be assigned. At least 2-fold expansion over unstimulated cells and a minimum CFSE-low frequency of 0.002% (template counts) or 0.001% (read counts) were required for clones to be classified as alloreactive. A clone was considered mappable if detected in the sequenced pre-transplant spleen, lymph node, or MLR CFSE-low populations of the donor or recipient. Cumulative frequency of alloreactive clones was calculated as a percentage of all sequences weighted by copy number. TCRdb holds this immuneACCESS table with in-frame rearrangements only. Some clones are missing; in checked studies, unresolved V genes explain under half, and the rest has no known cause. The V and J calls and clone size were taken over from that table, and D and trimming were inferred from the DNA. For this sample there are around 15,000 clones; approximately 79% appear just once. The ten top clones hold roughly 8.2% of the sample.

Intraepithelial and lamina propria lymphocytes were isolated from graft specimens using dithiothreitol, EDTA incubations and collagenase D digestion. Bulk TCR-beta sequencing was performed on serial intestinal graft biopsy specimens collected as late as 600 days after transplant. Measured from the cysteine to the phenylalanine, the CDR3 is 13 residues long. Of the read, only the CDR3 DNA is kept; its 39 bases are in frame from base 1. V is clipped by 3 bases and J by 5 bases, and the sequence between their germline boundaries is 10 bases long. Looking up the germline V gene (reference sequence) yields CDR1 LNHDA and CDR2 SQIVND. Turning to this clone: Its antigen is currently not known. No base quality information exists; no much larger clone differs at one position.

Recombination linked TRBV19 to TRBJ2-5; a tentative D match to TRBD2 spans 5 bases. This sequence was found in a human patient who received an intestinal transplant, so some T cells may come from the graft donor. Sample: ileum tissue, taken around 69 weeks after intestinal transplant. The CDR3 in this case is CASSMGRWETQYF. The DNA reads TGTGCCAGTAGTATGGGGAGATGGGAGACCCAGTACTTC.